One and the same sample provided the 19 T cell receptor beta chains below, sequenced in a study of glioma-infiltrating T cells. TCR alpha and beta CDR3 regions were amplified from RNA using iRepertoire nested multiplex PCR. One entry per CDR3 protein, called by TCRdb with MiXCR from the multiplex PCR reads. The top ten clones hold 5% to 5.5% of a sample with roughly 200,000 distinct CDR3 sequences, more than 35% of them seen once. Sequencing was performed on glioma tissue, nonneoplastic brain tissue, or PBMCs (not recorded which). These receptor sequences come from a human donor with low-grade glioma or glioblastoma, undergoing nonglioma brain surgery, or in good health (not recorded which).

Many counts were recorded for this clonotype. The chain is built from TRBV25-1 and TRBJ1-3; a possible D gene is TRBD1 (5 bases). The germline CDR1 and CDR2 sequences are MGHDK and SYGVNS. The CDR3 length is 15 residues. The V end was cut by 5 bases, the J end by 0 bases, with 11 bases between. CDR3 DNA: TGTGCCAGCAGTACAACAGGCTTCTCTGGAAACACCATATATTTT. Translation: CASSTTGFSGNTIYF.

In its sample, this clonotype was seen many times. The genes are TRBV20-1 and TRBJ2-5; either TRBD1 or TRBD2 may supply D (6 bases each). Trimming shortened V by 0 bases and J by 2 bases, and 13 bases separated the two germline ends. CDR3 size: 15 residues. Per germline, CDR1 DFQATT and CDR2 SNEGSKA (reference sequence). Here the CDR3 DNA reads TGCAGTGCTAGAGATCTCGGGGGCTTGCAAGAGACCCAGTACTTC. This sequence encodes CSARDLGGLQETQYF.

This clonotype was recorded at least ten times. The chain combines TRBV27 with TRBJ1-2; D is possibly TRBD1 (6 bases). This CDR3 comprises 18 residues. V was pared by 2 bases and J by 4 bases, with 23 bases between. Germline CDR1 and CDR2: MNHEY and SMNVEV (reference sequence). The CDR3 here is CASSLGGGLNSQFYGYTF. The CDR3 nucleotides are TGTGCCAGCAGTTTAGGAGGGGGACTAAATTCGCAGTTCTATGGCTACACCTTC.

For this clonotype: One junction end disagrees with the germline gene, perhaps due to a read error. The CDR3 is CASIPREGNQHQHF. The CDR3 region has the DNA TGTGCCAGCATTCCCAGGGAAGGCAATCAGCACCAGCATTTT. The chain uses TRBV6-1 and TRBJ1-5, with D possibly TRBD1 on 5 matching bases. Germline V gene sequence: CDR1 MNHNS, CDR2 SASEGT. The CDR3 spans 14 residues.

The rearrangement uses TRBV6-2 or TRBV6-3 and TRBJ2-3, with 11 bases lining up with TRBD2. V was pared by 6 bases and J by 7 bases, with 6 bases of the junction left unmatched. Germline-derived CDR1 and CDR2 are MNHEY and SVGEGT. This CDR3 has 14 amino acids. The CDR3 DNA is TGTGCCAGCAGCCAGACTAGCGGGGCCTATACGCAGTATTTT. This sequence encodes CASSQTSGAYTQYF.

Points on this clonotype: A much larger clone differs from this one at a single base, so this may be a read error. The chain employs TRBV29-1 and TRBJ2-7; D uncertain. The length of the CDR3 is 12 residues. Germline assignment: CDR1 SQVTM and CDR2 ANQGSEA. V was shortened by 1 base and J by 3 bases, with 7 bases between the two germline ends. This CDR3 reads CSVEAWGYEQYF. The DNA of the CDR3 is TGCAGCGTTGAAGCATGGGGCTACGAGCAGTACTTC.

The rearrangement links TRBV29-1 to TRBJ1-2; D unresolved. V lost 1 base, J lost 8 bases, and 14 bases lay in between. Germline loops: CDR1 SQVTM, CDR2 ANQGSEA. The CDR3 sequence is 13 residues long. The chain's CDR3 is CSVEARGSGGYTF. The CDR3, as DNA: TGCAGCGTTGAAGCGCGGGGATCAGGAGGCTACACCTTC.

The chain employs TRBV7-6 and TRBJ2-7; D is undetermined. The CDR3 is 14 residues long. V gave up 2 bases and J gave up 2 bases, with 10 bases separating them. CDR1 SGHVS and CDR2 FNYEAQ come from the germline V gene. CDR3 bases: TGTGCCAGCAGCTTAAGTGTGCAGGCCTACGAGCAGTACTTC. Encoded protein: CASSLSVQAYEQYF.

The chain links TRBV7-2 to TRBJ1-5, with a weak D call TRBD1 (6 bases). Trimming removed 5 bases at V and 11 bases at J, with 16 bases between. The germline V gene has CDR1 SGHTA and CDR2 FQGNSA. The CDR3 totals 13 residues. The CDR3 loop is CASSQEGDTTQHF. The CDR3, as DNA: TGTGCCAGCAGCCAAGAGGGGGACACCACCCAGCATTTT.

This clonotype was seen a handful of times. This rearrangement joins TRBV29-1 to TRBJ2-7; TRBD2 matches 9 bases. This CDR3 comprises 14 residues. The V gene's germline CDR1 is SQVTM and CDR2 ANQGSEA. The ends lost 8 bases at V and 4 bases at J; junction bases unmatched: 12. This CDR3 is CSIGGGRAGYEQYF. The DNA for the CDR3 is TGCAGCATCGGTGGCGGGAGGGCCGGGTACGAGCAGTACTTC.

Comment on this clonotype: This may arise from a read error, as a much more abundant clone is one base away. This chain joins TRBV6-1 and TRBJ1-1; D is ambiguous. Per germline, CDR1 MNHNS and CDR2 SASEGT. Trimming stripped 6 bases from V and 4 bases from J, with 15 bases between. This CDR3 contains 14 residues. The CDR3 sequence is CASSREQRSTEAFF. As DNA, the CDR3 is TGTGCCAGCAGCCGCGAACAGAGGAGCACTGAAGCTTTCTTT.

The table lists this clonotype with a count of one. It may be a read error: a sequence one base away is much more abundant. V gene TRBV27 combines with J gene TRBJ2-5; TRBD1 aligns across 7 bases. Germline values: CDR1 MNHEY, CDR2 SMNVEV (reference sequence). This CDR3 is built from 11 residues. Trimming removed 8 bases from V and 10 bases from J; junction bases left unmatched: 7. CDR3 sequence reads: CASVFRGNQYF. The CDR3 nucleotides read TGTGCCAGCGTTTTCAGGGGGAACCAGTACTTC.

V gene TRBV7-2 combines with J gene TRBJ2-7, with a weak D call TRBD1 (6 bases). This CDR3 has 14 residues. CDR1 SGHTA and CDR2 FQGNSA come from the germline V gene. Trimming pared 1 base from V and 2 bases from J, leaving 9 bases between. The CDR3 bases are TGTGCCAGCAGCTTAGTTACAGGGACCTACGAGCAGTACTTC. Encoded protein: CASSLVTGTYEQYF.

The chain is built from TRBV6-5 and TRBJ2-3, with D possibly being TRBD2 (7 bases). From germline, CDR1 is MNHEY and CDR2 SVGAGI. This CDR3 has 14 amino acids. V shed 4 bases and J shed 5 bases, with 13 bases lying between them. The CDR3 sequence is CASSSKRGGDTQYF. The CDR3 nucleotides are TGTGCCAGCAGTTCCAAGAGGGGGGGAGATACGCAGTATTTT.

The chain links TRBV29-1 to TRBJ2-6; D ambiguous. The CDR3 is 13 residues long. CDR1 and CDR2 from the germline V gene are SQVTM and ANQGSEA. With 5 bases removed from V and 1 base from J, the gap between germline ends came to 6 bases. As DNA, the CDR3 is TGCAGCGTTCAGAAATCTGGGGCCAACGTCCTGACTTTC. Its protein product is CSVQKSGANVLTF.

This clonotype was seen a few times. This chain uses TRBV5-1 with TRBJ1-5; TRBD1 aligns across 9 bases. The CDR3 is 15 amino acids. Germline-derived CDR1 and CDR2 are SGHRS and YFSETQ. Germline trimming cut 3 bases from V and 3 bases from J; bases unmatched to any gene: 4. In nucleotides, the CDR3 is TGCGCCAGCAGCTCGGGGACAGGGTACAATCAGCCCCAGCATTTT. This codes for CASSSGTGYNQPQHF.

This clonotype was seen at least ten times. The chain links TRBV12-3 or TRBV12-4 to TRBJ2-3; TRBD1 might be the D (6 bases). The CDR3 extends over 15 amino acids. The V end lost 5 bases, the J end lost 0 bases, and 12 bases lay between the germline ends. CDR3 loop: CASSDGTPSTDTQYF. The CDR3 nucleotides are TGTGCCAGCAGTGATGGGACACCTAGCACAGATACGCAGTATTTT.

The chain uses TRBV20-1 and TRBJ2-7; 8 nucleotides match TRBD2. The V and J ends lost 3 bases and 7 bases, in that order; junction bases with no gene match: 29. The CDR3 has 20 amino acids. The germline CDR1 and CDR2 sequences are DFQATT and SNEGSKA (reference sequence). This chain's CDR3 is CSARTHPVAGGRSSYNEQYF. CDR3 DNA: TGCAGTGCTAGGACCCATCCGGTGGCGGGAGGCAGGAGCTCCTACAATGAGCAGTACTTC.

This clonotype has only one observation. Given a much more abundant clone one base away, this may be a read error. V and J are TRBV20-1 and TRBJ2-1, with no clear D. Trimming pared 4 bases from V and 0 bases from J, leaving 13 bases between. Germline V CDR1 and CDR2: DFQATT, SNEGSKA (reference sequence). The CDR3 is 15 residues long. The CDR3 here is CSANSLRSSYNEQFF. CDR3 nucleotide sequence: TGCAGTGCTAACTCACTCCGGAGCTCCTACAATGAGCAGTTCTTC.